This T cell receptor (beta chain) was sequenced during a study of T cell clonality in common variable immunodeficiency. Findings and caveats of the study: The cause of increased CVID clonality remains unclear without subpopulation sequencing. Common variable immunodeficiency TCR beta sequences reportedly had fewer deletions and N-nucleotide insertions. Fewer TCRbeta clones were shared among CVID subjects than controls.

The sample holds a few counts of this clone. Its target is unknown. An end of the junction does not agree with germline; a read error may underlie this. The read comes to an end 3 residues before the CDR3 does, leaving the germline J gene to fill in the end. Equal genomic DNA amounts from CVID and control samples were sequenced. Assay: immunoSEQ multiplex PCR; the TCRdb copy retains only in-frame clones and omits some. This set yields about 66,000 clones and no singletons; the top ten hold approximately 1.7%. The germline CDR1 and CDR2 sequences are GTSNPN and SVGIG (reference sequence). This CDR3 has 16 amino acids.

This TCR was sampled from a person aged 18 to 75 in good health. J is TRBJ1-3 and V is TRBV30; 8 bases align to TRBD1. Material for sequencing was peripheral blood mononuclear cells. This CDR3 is CAWSGGTGLSGNAIYF. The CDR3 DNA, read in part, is TGTGCCTGGAGTGGCGGGACAGGCTTGTCTGGAAACGCC.